A selection of T cell receptor beta chains follows, all from one sample in a study of CD8 T cells in Susac syndrome. In TCRdb, the immunoSEQ multiplex PCR reads were re-called with MiXCR into one record per CDR3 protein. The sample consists of 180,000 or so distinct CDR3 sequences, 85% to 95% of them appearing once. Input material: CD4+ T cells from PBMCs. Receptor source: a human donor with Susac syndrome. Both conserved end residues are part of each CDR3. The D gene is left open where the match is weak. The size entry is marked missing in some rows and otherwise reads once, few, many or a size class.

TRBV29-1	once	NA	TRBJ2-5	TGCAGCTTGGAGGACTCGGACGGGACCCAGTACTTC	CSLEDSDGTQYF
TRBV29-1	NA	NA	TRBJ1-1	TGCAGCGTTGATCGAAGGGACACTGAAGTTTTCTTT	CSVDRRDTEVFF
TRBV11-2	NA	TRBD2	TRBJ2-1	TGTGCCAGCAGCCGTTCCGGGCGTCTAGCGGGTCACGACATGCCCAATGAGCAGTTCTTC	CASSRSGRLAGHDMPNEQFF
TRBV3-1	NA	TRBD2	TRBJ2-5	TGTGCCAGCACCCTTTCACTAGGGAGGGGCGAAGAGACCCAGTACTTC	CASTLSLGRGEETQYF
TRBV6-1	NA	NA	TRBJ1-5	TGTGCCAGCAGTCCCAAGAGTCCCGGGACCCTCAGCAATCAGCCCCAGCATTTT	CASSPKSPGTLSNQPQHF
TRBV12-3/TRBV12-4	NA	TRBD1	TRBJ2-2	TGTGCCAGCTTTGCCTACAGGGGTGACGCCGGGGAGCTGTTTTTT	CASFAYRGDAGELFF
TRBV14	NA	NA	TRBJ2-3	TGTGCCAGCAGCCAAGTCTCAGATACGCAGTATTTT	CASSQVSDTQYF
TRBV5-5	NA	TRBD1	TRBJ1-6	TGTGCCAGCAGCTTGGGAGGGGGACAGGGACCACCCCTCCACTTT	CASSLGGGQGPPLHF
TRBV7-2	NA	NA	TRBJ1-1	TGTGCCAGCAGTAGTGGGACGGTAAACACTGAAGCTTTCTTT	CASSSGTVNTEAFF
TRBV6-6	NA	NA	TRBJ1-5	TGTGCCAGCAGTTACAGGGACGGTGATCAGCCCCAGCATTTT	CASSYRDGDQPQHF
TRBV4-3	NA	NA	TRBJ1-5	TGCGCCAGCAGCCAAGATTGGAAAACCAATCAGCCCCAGCATTTT	CASSQDWKTNQPQHF
TRBV9	once	TRBD2	TRBJ2-1	TGTGCCAGCAGCGTGACTAGCGGGGGTCACCTCAATGAGCAGTTCTTC	CASSVTSGGHLNEQFF
TRBV7-9	NA	NA	TRBJ1-5	TGTGCCAGCAGCTTAGACGGGGTAGGAAAACATTTT	CASSLDGVGKHF
TRBV5-1	NA	TRBD1	TRBJ1-2	TGCGCCAGCAGCTTGGCCGGGACAGGGTCTGACTATGGCTACACCTTC	CASSLAGTGSDYGYTF
TRBV7-9	NA	TRBD2	TRBJ2-5	TGTGCCAGCAGTTTTATTGGCGGGGGGATACAAGAGACCCAGTACTTC	CASSFIGGGIQETQYF
TRBV29-1	once	NA	TRBJ2-2	TGCAGCGTTGAAGATCGTCTTCCTTGGGGCGGGGAGCTGTTTTTT	CSVEDRLPWGGELFF
TRBV7-2	NA	NA	TRBJ2-3	TGTGCCAGCAGCTTTTTGACAGATACGCAGTATTTT	CASSFLTDTQYF
TRBV2	NA	NA	TRBJ2-7	TGTGCCAGCAGTGGCTCCCCCGGGCGGGGGCCCCTCTACGAGCAGTACTTC	CASSGSPGRGPLYEQYF
TRBV12-3/TRBV12-4	NA	NA	TRBJ1-1	TGTGCCAGCAGTTGGACCCGGGATGCCACTGAAGCTTTCTTT	CASSWTRDATEAFF
TRBV20-1	NA	TRBD2	TRBJ2-7	TGCAGTGCTAGAGTAGCGGGGGGGCCGGGCGAGCAGTACTTC	CSARVAGGPGEQYF
TRBV29-1	NA	NA	TRBJ2-1	TGCAGCTCTGGACTCTTGGCCTACAATGAGCAGTTCTTC	CSSGLLAYNEQFF
TRBV25-1	NA	TRBD1	TRBJ1-2	TGTGCCAGCAGTGAATTCGGGACAGGGGGCTCTGGCTACACCTTC	CASSEFGTGGSGYTF
TRBV9	NA	NA	TRBJ2-3	TGTGCCTGCAGCGCCCGGGACACAGATACGCAGTATTTT	CACSARDTDTQYF
TRBV5-4	NA	TRBD2	TRBJ2-3	TGTGCCAGCAGCTTACTCCTAGCGGGGGGCACAGATACGCAGTATTTT	CASSLLLAGGTDTQYF
TRBV6-1	NA	NA	TRBJ2-5	TGTGCCAGCAGACCCGGGCAGGGTACTCACCAAGAGACCCAGTACTTC	CASRPGQGTHQETQYF
TRBV3-1	NA	NA	TRBJ1-1	TGTGCCAGCAGCCAAGTAAGGAGGCGTGGATTTAACACTGAAGCTTTCTTT	CASSQVRRRGFNTEAFF
TRBV7-3	NA	TRBD1	TRBJ1-2	TGTGCCAGCAGCTTAGAAGGGGGCCAGGGGGTAAACTATGGCTACACCTTC	CASSLEGGQGVNYGYTF
TRBV3-1	NA	NA	TRBJ1-2	TGTGCCAGCAGCCAAGGTTTTGGGGGGCAGGGCTACACCTTC	CASSQGFGGQGYTF
TRBV10-3	NA	NA	TRBJ2-2	TGTGCCATCAGGAACAGTGCTGCGAACACCGGGGAGCTGTTTTTT	CAIRNSAANTGELFF
TRBV5-1	NA	NA	TRBJ2-3	TGCGCCAGCAGCCCAGGGGACTACCCCTGGGCAGATACGCAGTATTTT	CASSPGDYPWADTQYF
TRBV7-9	NA	NA	TRBJ2-2	TGTGCCAGCTCGATCTACGCGAACACCGGGGAGCTGTTTTTT	CASSIYANTGELFF
TRBV27	NA	NA	TRBJ1-1	TGTGCCAGCAGTTTATCATGGGGGGAGAGGATGAACACTGAAGCTTTCTTT	CASSLSWGERMNTEAFF
TRBV6-2/TRBV6-3	NA	TRBD1	TRBJ2-7	TGTGCCAGCAGTTTCCTGACAGGGGGTGTCTACGAGCAGTACTTC	CASSFLTGGVYEQYF
TRBV18	NA	TRBD1	TRBJ2-7	TGTGCCAGCTCACCACCCACCGGGACAGGGTCTTACGAGCAGTACTTC	CASSPPTGTGSYEQYF
TRBV7-2	few	NA	TRBJ1-2	TGTGCCAGCAGCTTGGCACAGGGTAACTATGGCTACACCTTC	CASSLAQGNYGYTF
TRBV2	NA	TRBD1	TRBJ1-2	TGTGCCAGCAGTGAAGCGTCTCTGGGACAGGGGGCCGGTGGCTACACCTTC	CASSEASLGQGAGGYTF
TRBV4-3	once	TRBD1	TRBJ1-2	TGCGCCAGCAGCGCGACAGGGGGCGACTATGGCTACACCTTC	CASSATGGDYGYTF
TRBV3-1	NA	NA	TRBJ2-2	TGTGCCAGCAGCCAGAACACCGGGGAGCTGTTTTTT	CASSQNTGELFF
TRBV4-3	NA	NA	TRBJ2-1	TGCGCCAGCAGCCAAGAGGTTGGGCGGAGAAAGCAGTTCTTC	CASSQEVGRRKQFF
TRBV20-1	NA	TRBD1	TRBJ1-1	TGCAGTGCTAGAGGGGACAGCTACACTGAAGCTTTCTTT	CSARGDSYTEAFF
TRBV4-1	NA	NA	TRBJ2-7	TGCGCCAGCAGCCATATACAGGGAGACGAGCAGTACTTC	CASSHIQGDEQYF
TRBV5-1	NA	NA	TRBJ1-5	TGCGCCAGCAGCCCGGACGCACTAGACAATCAGCCCCAGCATTTT	CASSPDALDNQPQHF